This is a list of T cell receptor beta chains from one sample in a study of T cell repertoires in cytomegalovirus infection. TCRdb passed the reads through MiXCR, listing each CDR3 protein once. The sample lists about 180,000 distinct CDR3 sequences; about a sixth were seen once. The sequenced material came from CD8+ T cells from PBMCs. The receptor set was obtained from a human donor in good health (CMV status not recorded). Some clones in this sample may be carry-over from other donors' samples. CDR3s include the opening cysteine and the closing phenylalanine or tryptophan. D genes are given only for firm matches. The size entry is marked missing in some rows and otherwise reads once, few, many or a size class.

clone size	J gene	D gene	V gene	CDR3 protein	CDR3 DNA
NA	TRBJ2-7	TRBD2	TRBV20-1	CSARDTRTSGEQYF	TGCAGTGCTAGAGATACCCGGACTAGTGGCGAGCAGTACTTC
few	TRBJ1-5	NA	TRBV24-1	CATSDEGRTQHF	TGTGCCACCAGTGATGAGGGGAGAACCCAGCATTTT
NA	TRBJ1-5	NA	TRBV28	CASLTIMGGLSNQPQHF	TGTGCCAGCCTAACCATAATGGGGGGATTAAGCAATCAGCCCCAGCATTTT
NA	TRBJ2-7	NA	TRBV10-2	CASSESTGPTGYEQYF	TGCGCCAGCAGTGAGTCGACAGGTCCGACGGGATACGAGCAGTACTTC
NA	TRBJ2-7	NA	TRBV5-1	CASSLWTEAPYEQYF	TGCGCCAGCAGCTTGTGGACGGAGGCCCCCTACGAGCAGTACTTC
NA	TRBJ1-5	NA	TRBV4-3	CASSQEDSSYQPQHF	TGCGCCAGCAGCCAAGAGGACAGCTCCTATCAGCCCCAGCATTTT
NA	TRBJ1-1	NA	TRBV7-3	CASSLPGYTEAFF	TGTGCCAGCAGCTTACCCGGGTACACTGAAGCTTTCTTT
NA	TRBJ2-1	NA	TRBV7-2	CASSLEEGVLSYNEQFF	TGTGCCAGCAGCTTAGAGGAGGGGGTCCTCTCCTACAATGAGCAGTTCTTC
NA	TRBJ2-7	NA	TRBV12-3/TRBV12-4	CASSPRGRGYEQYF	TGTGCCAGCAGTCCCCGGGGCAGGGGCTACGAGCAGTACTTC
few	TRBJ1-2	NA	TRBV29-1	CSVEKSQGRGYTF	TGCAGCGTTGAGAAGAGTCAGGGCAGGGGCTACACCTTC
few	TRBJ1-2	NA	TRBV7-2	CASIPWAYGYTF	TGTGCCAGCATCCCTTGGGCCTATGGCTACACCTTC
NA	TRBJ2-1	NA	TRBV7-4	CASSPSASSYNEQFF	TGTGCCAGCAGCCCTAGCGCCAGCTCCTACAATGAGCAGTTCTTC
few	TRBJ1-1	NA	TRBV12-3/TRBV12-4	CASSPKSTEAFF	TGTGCCAGCAGCCCAAAGAGCACTGAAGCTTTCTTT
NA	TRBJ1-2	NA	TRBV27	CASSPSHYYGYTF	TGTGCCAGCAGTCCCAGCCACTACTATGGCTACACCTTC
NA	TRBJ2-7	TRBD1	TRBV4-2	CASSHHPDRGIGYEQYF	TGTGCCAGCAGCCACCACCCTGACAGGGGTATTGGATACGAGCAGTACTTC
few	TRBJ1-1	NA	TRBV28	CASSLGRAEAFF	TGTGCCAGCAGTTTAGGCAGGGCTGAAGCTTTCTTT
few	TRBJ1-1	TRBD1	TRBV12-3/TRBV12-4	CASSPPGQGLNTEAFF	TGTGCCAGCAGTCCCCCGGGACAGGGCCTGAACACTGAAGCTTTCTTT
few	TRBJ2-1	TRBD2	TRBV5-5	CASSLPGGNEQFF	TGTGCCAGCAGCTTGCCGGGGGGGAATGAGCAGTTCTTC
NA	TRBJ2-3	NA	TRBV6-5	CASSYGQGIGDTQYF	TGTGCCAGCAGTTACGGGCAGGGGATAGGAGATACGCAGTATTTT
NA	TRBJ1-1	NA	TRBV12-3/TRBV12-4	CASSLGAQESEAFF	TGTGCCAGCAGTTTAGGAGCTCAGGAGTCTGAAGCTTTCTTT
few	TRBJ2-5	TRBD2	TRBV6-5	CASRPGGPETQYF	TGTGCCAGCAGACCGGGGGGGCCAGAGACCCAGTACTTC
NA	TRBJ2-7	NA	TRBV6-2/TRBV6-3	CASTPTISYEQYF	TGTGCCAGCACCCCGACTATCTCCTACGAGCAGTACTTC
NA	TRBJ2-3	NA	TRBV5-5	CASRLAGAGDTQYF	TGTGCCAGCAGGTTGGCGGGGGCTGGAGATACGCAGTATTTT
few	TRBJ1-5	NA	TRBV7-9	CASSLARAGVNQPQHF	TGTGCCAGCAGCTTAGCGCGGGCAGGGGTCAATCAGCCCCAGCATTTT
NA	TRBJ1-2	NA	TRBV27	CASSLQTGNYGYTF	TGTGCCAGCAGTTTACAAACAGGGAACTATGGCTACACCTTC
few	TRBJ2-5	NA	TRBV29-1	CSVEGSREETQYF	TGCAGCGTTGAAGGAAGTAGGGAAGAGACCCAGTACTTC
many	TRBJ2-7	NA	TRBV7-8	CASSFNPGDYEQYF	TGTGCCAGCAGCTTCAACCCAGGGGACTACGAGCAGTACTTC
NA	TRBJ2-2	NA	TRBV4-3	CASSQGGPGELFF	TGCGCCAGCAGCCAAGGGGGACCCGGGGAGCTGTTTTTT
many	TRBJ2-2	NA	TRBV6-2/TRBV6-3	CASSYRDTGELFF	TGTGCCAGCAGTTACAGGGACACCGGGGAGCTGTTTTTT
NA	TRBJ1-3	TRBD1	TRBV10-3	CAISEDYAGTGVENTIYF	TGTGCCATCAGTGAGGACTACGCCGGGACAGGGGTAGAAAACACCATATATTTT
NA	TRBJ1-1	NA	TRBV7-9	CASSLADGMNTEAFF	TGTGCCAGCAGCTTAGCGGACGGGATGAACACTGAAGCTTTCTTT
NA	TRBJ2-1	TRBD1	TRBV28	CASRTGLFTNEQFF	TGTGCCAGCAGGACAGGGTTGTTTACAAATGAGCAGTTCTTC
few	TRBJ2-2	TRBD1	TRBV24-1	CATSEIGTGRNGELFF	TGTGCCACCAGTGAGATCGGGACAGGGAGAAACGGGGAGCTGTTTTTT
few	TRBJ2-3	NA	TRBV25-1	CASSDHRDSDTQYF	TGTGCCAGCAGTGACCACCGGGACTCAGATACGCAGTATTTT
few	TRBJ2-3	TRBD2	TRBV30	CATVSSGTTDTQYF	TGTGCCACCGTGAGTAGCGGGACAACAGATACGCAGTATTTT
NA	TRBJ2-7	TRBD2	TRBV20-1	CSAPGGTYEQYF	TGCAGTGCCCCGGGAGGGACCTACGAGCAGTACTTC
medium-sized	TRBJ1-2	NA	TRBV7-2	CASSSGDRPLHYGYTF	TGTGCCAGCAGCTCAGGAGACAGACCGCTTCACTATGGCTACACCTTC
few	TRBJ1-1	NA	TRBV4-3	CASSQHVNTEAFF	TGCGCCAGCAGCCAGCACGTGAACACTGAAGCTTTCTTT
few	TRBJ2-1	TRBD1	TRBV28	CASSFTGTGDEQFF	TGTGCCAGCAGTTTTACTGGGACAGGTGATGAGCAGTTCTTC
few	TRBJ2-7	TRBD1	TRBV6-1	CASSGQGSSYEQYF	TGTGCCAGCAGCGGACAGGGGAGCTCCTACGAGCAGTACTTC
few	TRBJ2-5	NA	TRBV7-2	CASSLVVRSQETQYF	TGTGCCAGCAGCTTAGTGGTCAGATCACAAGAGACCCAGTACTTC
NA	TRBJ2-2	TRBD1	TRBV28	CAGSSRGGRYTGELFF	TGTGCCGGCAGTTCCCGAGGGGGCCGTTACACCGGGGAGCTGTTTTTT
NA	TRBJ2-3	NA	TRBV4-3	CASSQGLLSTDTQYF	TGCGCCAGCAGCCAAGGACTTCTAAGCACAGATACGCAGTATTTT
NA	TRBJ2-1	NA	TRBV5-6	CASSPRGYNEQFF	TGTGCCAGCAGCCCCCGGGGCTACAATGAGCAGTTCTTC
NA	TRBJ2-7	NA	TRBV7-8	CASSLGQVAYEQYF	TGTGCCAGCAGCTTAGGACAGGTCGCCTACGAGCAGTACTTC
few	TRBJ2-3	TRBD2	TRBV12-3/TRBV12-4	CASSTGLVADTQYF	TGTGCCAGCAGCACGGGACTAGTCGCAGATACGCAGTATTTT
NA	TRBJ2-7	TRBD2	TRBV6-6	CASVGGDHEQYF	TGTGCCAGCGTCGGGGGGGACCACGAGCAGTACTTC
few	TRBJ2-1	TRBD1	TRBV28	CASSLKGRDRVYNEQFF	TGTGCCAGCAGTTTAAAGGGTCGGGACAGAGTTTACAATGAGCAGTTCTTC
few	TRBJ1-2	TRBD1	TRBV7-9	CASSLAGTGGNGYTF	TGTGCCAGCAGCTTAGCAGGGACAGGGGGAAATGGCTACACCTTC
NA	TRBJ2-2	NA	TRBV7-3	CASSLFGGTNTGELFF	TGTGCCAGCAGCTTATTTGGGGGGACGAACACCGGGGAGCTGTTTTTT
NA	TRBJ2-2	TRBD1	TRBV12-3/TRBV12-4	CASRPSTGTGGTGELFF	TGTGCCAGCAGGCCGAGCACCGGGACAGGGGGGACCGGGGAGCTGTTTTTT
NA	TRBJ2-7	NA	TRBV6-2/TRBV6-3	CASTRSGREQYF	TGTGCCAGTACTAGATCCGGTCGCGAGCAGTACTTC
NA	TRBJ2-7	TRBD2	TRBV28	CASSLTGGYFYEQCF	TGTGCCAGCAGTTTGACGGGAGGGTATTTTTACGAGCAGTGCTTC